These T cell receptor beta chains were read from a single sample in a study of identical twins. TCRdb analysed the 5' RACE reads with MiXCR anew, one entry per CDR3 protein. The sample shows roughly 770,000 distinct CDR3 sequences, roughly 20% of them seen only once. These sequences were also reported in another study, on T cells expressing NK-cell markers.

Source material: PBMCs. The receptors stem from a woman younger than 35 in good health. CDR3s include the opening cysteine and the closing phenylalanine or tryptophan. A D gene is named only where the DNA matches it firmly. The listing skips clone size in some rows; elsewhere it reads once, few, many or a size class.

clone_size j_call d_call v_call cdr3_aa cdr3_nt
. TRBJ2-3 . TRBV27 CASSSLGPQGSDTQYF TGTGCCAGCAGTTCCCTCGGACCCCAGGGCTCAGATACGCAGTATTTT
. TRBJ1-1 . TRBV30 CAWKRVANTEAFF TGTGCCTGGAAGAGAGTGGCGAACACTGAAGCTTTCTTT
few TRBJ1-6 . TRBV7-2 CASSLVQGSPNSPLHF TGTGCCAGCAGCTTAGTACAGGGTTCACCTAATTCACCCCTCCACTTT
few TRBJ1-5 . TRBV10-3 CAIASESNQPQHF TGTGCCATCGCCTCTGAAAGCAATCAGCCCCAGCATTTT
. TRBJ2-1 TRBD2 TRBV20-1 CSAPTTSGHSYNEQFF TGCAGTGCGCCTACGACTAGCGGCCATTCCTACAATGAGCAGTTCTTC
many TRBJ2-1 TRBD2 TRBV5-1 CASSYSGGGNEQFF TGCGCCAGCAGCTATAGCGGGGGAGGAAATGAGCAGTTCTTC
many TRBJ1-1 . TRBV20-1 CSANRAVAEAFF TGCAGTGCTAACAGGGCGGTCGCTGAAGCTTTCTTT
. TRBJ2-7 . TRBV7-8 CASSLVGGAGDEQYF TGTGCCAGCAGCTTAGTAGGGGGGGCTGGTGACGAGCAGTACTTC
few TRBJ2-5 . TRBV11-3 CASSLVVGQETQYF TGTGCCAGCAGCTTAGTAGTCGGCCAAGAGACCCAGTACTTC
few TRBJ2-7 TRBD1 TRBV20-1 CSARGPTGVSYEQYF TGCAGTGCTAGGGGTCCGACAGGGGTATCCTACGAGCAGTACTTC
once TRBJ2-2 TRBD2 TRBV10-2 CASSERGRANTGELFF TGCGCCAGCAGTGAGCGCGGGAGGGCGAACACCGGGGAGCTGTTTTTT
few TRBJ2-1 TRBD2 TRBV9 CASSPDGLAGGSEQFF TGTGCCAGCAGCCCCGACGGACTAGCGGGAGGGAGTGAGCAGTTCTTC
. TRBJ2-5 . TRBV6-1 CASSQRLGETQYF TGTGCCAGCAGTCAAAGACTGGGGGAGACCCAGTACTTC
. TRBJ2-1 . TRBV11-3 CASSFEGYSYNEQFF TGTGCCAGCAGCTTCGAGGGGTACTCCTACAATGAGCAGTTCTTC
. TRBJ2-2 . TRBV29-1 CSVARALNTGELFF TGCAGCGTTGCCAGGGCCCTCAACACCGGGGAGCTGTTTTTT
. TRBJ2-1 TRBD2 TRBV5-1 CASSLPRAGGSGANEQFF TGCGCCAGCAGCTTGCCAAGAGCGGGAGGTTCCGGTGCGAATGAGCAGTTCTTC
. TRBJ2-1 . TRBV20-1 CSARLTSEQFF TGCAGTGCTAGGTTAACTAGTGAGCAGTTCTTC
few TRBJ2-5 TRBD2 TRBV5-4 CASSQSVPLAGQETQYF TGTGCCAGCAGCCAGAGTGTCCCGTTAGCGGGGCAAGAGACCCAGTACTTC